The 25 T cell receptor beta chains listed next were all sequenced from one sample in a study of T-cell reconstitution after alpha-beta-depleted transplantation in children. This sample's TCRbeta library carried unique molecular identifier barcodes. TCRdb reanalysed the PCR reads using MiXCR and keeps one entry per CDR3 protein. This sample has 450,000 to 600,000 distinct CDR3 sequences, with around 20% found just once. The material sequenced was PBMCs from the stem cell graft donor, taken from the stem cell graft. The origin of the receptors is a human donor who donated a stem cell graft to a child with acute lymphoblastic leukemia.

As regards this clonotype: At one end, the junction sequence differs from germline, possibly due to a read error. This chain uses TRBV13 with TRBJ2-1; the D gene is possibly TRBD2 (6 bases). The length of the CDR3 is 15 residues. Germline V gene lookup returns CDR1 PRHDT and CDR2 FYEKMQ (reference sequence). CDR3 region: CAISPGLLSYNEQFF. CDR3 bases: TGTGCCATCAGCCCCGGACTACTCTCCTACAATGAGCAGTTCTTC. The variable domain in full, with the rest retrieved from reference TRBV13 and TRBJ2-1, is AAGVIQSPRHLIKEKRETATLKCYPIPRHDTVYWYQQGPGQDPQFLISFYEKMQSDKGSIPDRFSAQQFSDYHSELNMSSLELGDSALYFCAISPGLLSYNEQFFGPGTRLTVL.

In its sample, this clonotype was seen a few times. The CDR3 region has the DNA TGTGCCAGCAGCTTAGCTGGGACAGGGCAGTTAAACTATGGCTACACCTTC. It is translated as CASSLAGTGQLNYGYTF. The chain joins TRBV7-9 to TRBJ1-2; 9 bases match TRBD1. CDR1 and CDR2 (germline): SEHNR, FQNEAQ (reference sequence). After removal of 0 bases from V and 2 bases from J, the junction contained 7 bases not matched to a gene. The CDR3 consists of 17 residues.

This clonotype was seen a few times. Here the CDR3 reads CASSAGGMQPQHF. CDR3 bases: TGTGCCAGCAGTGCAGGGGGGATGCAGCCCCAGCATTTT. This chain uses TRBV27 with TRBJ1-5, with 7 bases aligning to TRBD1. This CDR3 has 13 amino acids. Germline V gene data show CDR1 as MNHEY and CDR2 as SMNVEV (reference sequence). V was clipped by 5 bases and J by 7 bases; unmatched bases: 5.

For this clonotype: One junction end does not reproduce the germline sequence, and a read error may be involved. The rearrangement joins TRBV5-1 to TRBJ1-2; 8 bases agree with TRBD1. There are 13 residues in the CDR3. The germline V gene has CDR1 SGHRS and CDR2 YFSETQ. The CDR3 DNA is TGCGCCAGCAGCCCGACAGGGGACTATTGCTACACCTTC. Protein: CASSPTGDYCYTF. Looking up the rest from reference TRBV5-1 and TRBJ1-2 gives the full variable domain: KAGVTQTPRYLIKTRGQQVTLSCSPISGHRSVSWYQQTPGQGLQFLFEYFSETQRNKGNFPGRFSGRQFSNSRSEMNVSTLELGDSALYLCASSPTGDYCYTFGSGTRLTVV.

The V and J genes are TRBV6-1 and TRBJ2-7; possibly TRBD1 for D (6 bases). The CDR3 length is 13 residues. Trimming left V 8 bases short and J 0 bases short, with 11 bases between. CDR1 is MNHNS and CDR2 is SASEGT in the germline V gene. CDR3 nucleotides: TGTGCCAGCGGGACACCACTCTCCTACGAGCAGTACTTC. It is translated as CASGTPLSYEQYF.

This clonotype occurred a few times. The chain couples TRBV5-1 to TRBJ2-1, with TRBD2 matching over 9 bases. Germline loops: CDR1 SGHRS, CDR2 YFSETQ. The CDR3 is made up of 14 amino acids. V dropped 4 bases and J dropped 9; count of bases not matched to a gene: 8. Here the CDR3 reads CASSHGTSSVEQFF. CDR3 DNA: TGCGCCAGCAGCCACGGGACTAGCTCCGTTGAGCAGTTCTTC.

This clonotype was seen only a few times. The chain uses TRBV4-2 and TRBJ2-5, with 13 bases aligning to TRBD2. This CDR3 is 19 amino acids long. Germline-derived CDR1 and CDR2 are LGHNA and YNFKEQ. V shed 8 bases and J 5 bases; nucleotides not matched to a gene: 20. In DNA, the CDR3 is TGTGCCAGCGCCCCTAGGGGCACTAGCGGGAGGGGTGGAGGGGAGACCCAGTACTTC. As protein: CASAPRGTSGRGGGETQYF.

This chain links TRBV20-1 with TRBJ1-1; 9 bases are a match to TRBD1. With V trimmed by 4 bases and J by 1 base, 7 bases remained unmatched. CDR1 is DFQATT, CDR2 SNEGSKA, per germline (reference sequence). CDR3 length: 15 amino acids. The CDR3 DNA is TGCAGTGCTAATTACAGGGGGCCCTGGAACACTGAAGCTTTCTTT. It yields the protein CSANYRGPWNTEAFF.

In its sample, this clonotype was seen a few times. The V gene is TRBV6-4, the J gene TRBJ2-6; TRBD1 matches 7 bases. CDR3 length equals 17 residues. Losses at the gene ends were 6 bases for V and 1 base for J; bases not matched to a gene: 9. CDR1 and CDR2 (germline): MRHNA, SNTAGT. CDR3: CASSEGDSVSGANVLTF. CDR3 bases: TGTGCCAGCAGCGAAGGGGACAGCGTGTCTGGGGCCAACGTCCTGACTTTC.

Only a few counts were recorded for this clonotype. The chain links TRBV9 to TRBJ2-5, with 9 bases fitting TRBD2. The germline V gene has CDR1 SGDLS and CDR2 YYNGEE. CDR3 length equals 14 residues. The V gene end was trimmed by 2 bases and the J gene end by 4 bases; junction bases not matched to a gene: 3. CDR3 bases: TGTGCCAGCAGCGTTAGCGGGAGCCCAGAGACCCAGTACTTC. Encoded protein: CASSVSGSPETQYF.

This clonotype was picked up a small number of times. The chain combines TRBV20-1 with TRBJ1-3; D ambiguous. The length of the CDR3 is 15 residues. V dropped 0 bases and J dropped 1 base, with 10 bases sitting between them. CDR1 is DFQATT and CDR2 is SNEGSKA in the germline V gene (reference sequence). The CDR3 sequence: CSARDSANSGNTIYF. CDR3 coding DNA: TGCAGTGCTAGAGATTCGGCTAATTCTGGAAACACCATATATTTT.

This clonotype was detected a few times. This chain connects TRBV21-1 to TRBJ2-7; the D segment call TRBD1 is taken from the table without a DNA check. TRBV21-1 is recorded as a pseudogene. This CDR3 has 16 amino acids. CDR3 protein: CASSNGATPHPYEQYF. In DNA, the CDR3 is TGTGCCAGCAGCAACGGGGCTACGCCCCACCCCTACGAGCAGTACTTC.

V is TRBV7-9 and J is TRBJ1-3, with TRBD1 as a possible D gene (6 bases). CDR3 length: 16 residues. The germline V gene has CDR1 SEHNR and CDR2 FQNEAQ (reference sequence). V was trimmed by 5 bases and J by 4 bases, leaving 18 bases between them. CDR3 sequence reads: CASSTTDSTWGNTIYF. The DNA of the CDR3 is TGTGCCAGCAGCACAACGGACAGTACATGGGGAAACACCATATATTTT.

The V and J genes are TRBV6-1 and TRBJ2-7, with 8 bases lining up with TRBD2. The CDR3 loop spans 15 amino acids. Per germline, CDR1 MNHNS and CDR2 SASEGT. The junction had 10 bases not matched to a gene; V was cut back by 6 bases and J by 3 bases. The CDR3 DNA reads TGTGCCAGCAGACCGGGAGCGGGAGAGGTCTACGAGCAGTACTTC. It codes for CASRPGAGEVYEQYF.

The gene calls are TRBV11-2 and TRBJ1-2; TRBD1 matches at 7 bases. In germline, CDR1 is SGHAT, CDR2 FQNNGV. The V segment lost 5 bases and the J segment 5 bases; nucleotides outside the gene matches: 8. The CDR3 consists of 14 residues. CDR3 DNA sequence: TGTGCCAGCAGCCCGATAGGGGGCGTTTATGGCTACACCTTC. Its protein is CASSPIGGVYGYTF.

This clonotype was picked up many times. The rearrangement joins TRBV7-8 to TRBJ1-4; D gene unclear. CDR1 SGHVS and CDR2 FQNEAQ come from the germline V gene. This CDR3 contains 15 residues. Trimming took off 6 bases at V and 4 bases at J, with 15 bases between the two ends. The CDR3 DNA follows: TGTGCCAGCAGACCAGGACTCGTCGGTAATGAAAAACTGTTTTTT. Translated, it gives CASRPGLVGNEKLFF.

As DNA, the CDR3 is TGCAGTGCTAGACCGGCGGGCGTAGCCAAAAACATTCAGTACTTC. It specifies CSARPAGVAKNIQYF. The V gene is TRBV20-1, the J gene TRBJ2-4, with a tentative D call TRBD2 (5 bases). The germline V gene encodes CDR1 DFQATT and CDR2 SNEGSKA (reference sequence). The CDR3 is 15 amino acids. The V end was cut by 2 bases, the J end by 0 bases, with 11 bases between.

This clonotype showed up just a few times. V gene TRBV6-5 combines with J gene TRBJ2-1, with a weak D call TRBD1 (7 bases). CDR1 MNHEY and CDR2 SVGAGI come from the germline V gene. V gave up 2 bases and J gave up 5 bases, with 13 bases separating them. The length of the CDR3 is 15 residues. The CDR3 spells CASSYGGTDHNEQFF. In DNA form, the CDR3 reads TGTGCCAGCAGTTACGGGGGGACAGACCACAATGAGCAGTTCTTC.

This rearrangement joins TRBV13 to TRBJ2-5, with D perhaps matching TRBD1 (6 bases). The germline CDR1 and CDR2 sequences are PRHDT and FYEKMQ (reference sequence). The CDR3 extends over 16 amino acids. V was clipped by 0 bases and J by 6 bases, with 17 bases between them. CDR3 coding DNA: TGTGCCAGCAGCTTAGGCCTGGCTAACAGGGTCCAGACCCAGTACTTC. Encoded protein: CASSLGLANRVQTQYF.

The genes are TRBV2 and TRBJ1-2, with D uncertain. The CDR3 is made up of 14 amino acids. The V end lost 6 bases, the J end lost 0 bases, and 11 bases lay between the germline ends. Germline V gives CDR1 SNHLY, CDR2 FYNNEI. This CDR3 is CASRTGLANYGYTF. The CDR3 coding sequence is TGTGCCAGCAGGACGGGGTTAGCTAACTATGGCTACACCTTC.

The chain employs TRBV27 and TRBJ1-6, with 7 positions matching TRBD1. The germline gives CDR1 MNHEY, CDR2 SMNVEV (reference sequence). V was pared by 5 bases and J by 9 bases, with 19 bases of the junction left unmatched. The CDR3 has 18 residues. Here the CDR3 DNA reads TGTGCCAGCAGTCCCAGACGACACGACAGGGATCGGACTTCACCCCTCCACTTT. It translates to CASSPRRHDRDRTSPLHF.

This clonotype has ten or more counts. This sequence joins TRBV7-9 and TRBJ2-1, with TRBD2 matching over 11 bases. This CDR3 is 15 amino acids long. V trimming: 5 bases; J trimming: 4 bases; junction bases outside the gene matches: 4. Germline V CDR1 and CDR2: SEHNR, FQNEAQ (reference sequence). CDR3 in DNA: TGTGCCAGCAGCCCGACTAGCGGGGAATACAATGAGCAGTTCTTC. Translating it yields CASSPTSGEYNEQFF. Together with reference TRBV7-9 and TRBJ2-1, the CDR3 gives the full variable domain: DTGVSQNPRHKITKRGQNVTFRCDPISEHNRLYWYRQTLGQGPEFLTYFQNEAQLEKSRLLSDRFSAERPKGSFSTLEIQRTEQGDSAMYLCASSPTSGEYNEQFFGPGTRLTVL.

The chain couples TRBV5-6 to TRBJ2-1; TRBD2 agrees at 8 bases. The CDR3 consists of 15 residues. Germline V gene sequence: CDR1 SGHDT, CDR2 YYEEEE. V shed 5 bases and J 4 bases; nucleotides not matched to a gene: 8. CDR3 protein: CASRQGLEFYNEQFF. CDR3 nucleotides: TGTGCCAGCAGGCAGGGACTAGAATTTTACAATGAGCAGTTCTTC.

The rearrangement links TRBV10-2 to TRBJ1-1; D unresolved. CDR3 size: 13 residues. V shed 8 bases and J shed 1 base, with 11 bases lying between them. Germline CDR1 and CDR2: WSHSY and SAAADI. CDR3 sequence reads: CASGNRKNTEAFF. The CDR3 DNA reads TGCGCCAGCGGCAACCGGAAGAACACTGAAGCTTTCTTT.

A note on this clonotype: The conserved phenylalanine or tryptophan normally closing the CDR3 is absent here, so this likely arose from a read error. The chain couples TRBV5-3 to TRBJ2-2, with D hard to call. TRBV5-3 is noted as an ORF with a role that remains uncertain. V was clipped by 9 bases and J by 6 bases, with 18 bases between them. This CDR3 spans 14 amino acids. CDR3 loop: CAMSFGLPAGELFC. In DNA, the CDR3 is TGTGCCATGAGCTTCGGGCTCCCCGCCGGGGAGCTGTTTTGT.